The clone carrying this TCR beta chain was detected many times. This sample stems from a study of T-cell reconstitution after alpha-beta-depleted transplantation in children. The CDR3 is 12 residues long. Germline V gene data show CDR1 as SGHVS and CDR2 as FQNEAQ. Deletions cut 5 bases from V and 10 bases from J, with 12 bases between. Preparation of the TCRbeta library involved a method that used unique molecular identifiers. TCRdb independently ran MiXCR on the PCR reads; one entry per CDR3 protein. The table lists roughly 350,000 distinct CDR3 sequences, approximately 10% of them singletons. This TCR was sampled from a human donor who donated a stem cell graft to a child with acute lymphoblastic leukemia. The chain is built from TRBV7-8 and TRBJ2-1; weak D call: TRBD2 (5 bases). The sequencing here drew on PBMCs from the stem cell graft donor, taken from the stem cell graft. CDR3 sequence (DNA): TGTGCCAGCAGCATAGGACTTAAAGAGCAGTTCTTC. Translated: CASSIGLKEQFF.